The clone carrying this T cell receptor beta chain turned up a few times. Its target is unknown. Germline CDR1 is SGHRS and CDR2 is YFSETQ. Deletions cut 4 bases from V and 2 bases from J, with 12 bases between. There are 14 residues in the CDR3. The data stem from a study of CD8 T cells in ankylosing spondylitis. Regarding the study as a whole: Reportedly, disease-linked clones are significantly enriched in ankylosing spondylitis patients' matched synovial fluid. What appeared characteristic of ankylosing spondylitis blood was a TCR beta motif of fewer than ten highly homologous variants. In the blood and synovial fluid of reactive arthritis, some motif variants had been previously reported.

Molecular-barcoded quantitative 5'-RACE produced these TCR beta libraries. TCRdb re-derived calls from the 5' RACE reads in MiXCR, one entry per CDR3 protein. The table has around 390,000 distinct CDR3 sequences, about 20% seen once; the top ten hold about 17%. The sample was blood, either unsorted or a sorted T cell fraction (not recorded which). The TCR sequence derives from a male donor with ankylosing spondylitis. The rearrangement joins TRBV5-1 to TRBJ1-2, with D maybe TRBD1 (6 bases). The CDR3 is CASSPQGQNYGYTF. CDR3 nucleotide sequence: TGCGCCAGCAGCCCTCAAGGACAGAACTATGGCTACACCTTC.